Included here is one TCR beta chain sequence, with context. These data come from a study of OX40 agonist ivuxolimab in advanced cancers. Sequenced by immunoSEQ multiplex PCR; TCRdb stores in-frame clones only, minus some. Of 55,000 to 65,000 clones listed, about 85% are singletons. Source: CD4+ or CD8+ T cells sorted from blood, taken in a trial of the OX40 agonist ivuxolimab. This TCR derives from an adult with an advanced solid tumor such as melanoma, head and neck, liver or kidney cancer.

CDR3 sequence: CASSALRAGKADTQYF. The CDR3 region has the DNA TGTGCCAGCAGCGCCCTCAGGGCAGGGAAAGCAGATACGCAGTATTTT. The J gene is TRBJ2-3, the V gene TRBV14; D might be TRBD1 (5 bases). V shed 5 bases and J shed 4 bases, with 19 bases lying between them. The CDR3 loop spans 16 amino acids. Germline lookup yields CDR1 SGHDN and CDR2 FVKESK.